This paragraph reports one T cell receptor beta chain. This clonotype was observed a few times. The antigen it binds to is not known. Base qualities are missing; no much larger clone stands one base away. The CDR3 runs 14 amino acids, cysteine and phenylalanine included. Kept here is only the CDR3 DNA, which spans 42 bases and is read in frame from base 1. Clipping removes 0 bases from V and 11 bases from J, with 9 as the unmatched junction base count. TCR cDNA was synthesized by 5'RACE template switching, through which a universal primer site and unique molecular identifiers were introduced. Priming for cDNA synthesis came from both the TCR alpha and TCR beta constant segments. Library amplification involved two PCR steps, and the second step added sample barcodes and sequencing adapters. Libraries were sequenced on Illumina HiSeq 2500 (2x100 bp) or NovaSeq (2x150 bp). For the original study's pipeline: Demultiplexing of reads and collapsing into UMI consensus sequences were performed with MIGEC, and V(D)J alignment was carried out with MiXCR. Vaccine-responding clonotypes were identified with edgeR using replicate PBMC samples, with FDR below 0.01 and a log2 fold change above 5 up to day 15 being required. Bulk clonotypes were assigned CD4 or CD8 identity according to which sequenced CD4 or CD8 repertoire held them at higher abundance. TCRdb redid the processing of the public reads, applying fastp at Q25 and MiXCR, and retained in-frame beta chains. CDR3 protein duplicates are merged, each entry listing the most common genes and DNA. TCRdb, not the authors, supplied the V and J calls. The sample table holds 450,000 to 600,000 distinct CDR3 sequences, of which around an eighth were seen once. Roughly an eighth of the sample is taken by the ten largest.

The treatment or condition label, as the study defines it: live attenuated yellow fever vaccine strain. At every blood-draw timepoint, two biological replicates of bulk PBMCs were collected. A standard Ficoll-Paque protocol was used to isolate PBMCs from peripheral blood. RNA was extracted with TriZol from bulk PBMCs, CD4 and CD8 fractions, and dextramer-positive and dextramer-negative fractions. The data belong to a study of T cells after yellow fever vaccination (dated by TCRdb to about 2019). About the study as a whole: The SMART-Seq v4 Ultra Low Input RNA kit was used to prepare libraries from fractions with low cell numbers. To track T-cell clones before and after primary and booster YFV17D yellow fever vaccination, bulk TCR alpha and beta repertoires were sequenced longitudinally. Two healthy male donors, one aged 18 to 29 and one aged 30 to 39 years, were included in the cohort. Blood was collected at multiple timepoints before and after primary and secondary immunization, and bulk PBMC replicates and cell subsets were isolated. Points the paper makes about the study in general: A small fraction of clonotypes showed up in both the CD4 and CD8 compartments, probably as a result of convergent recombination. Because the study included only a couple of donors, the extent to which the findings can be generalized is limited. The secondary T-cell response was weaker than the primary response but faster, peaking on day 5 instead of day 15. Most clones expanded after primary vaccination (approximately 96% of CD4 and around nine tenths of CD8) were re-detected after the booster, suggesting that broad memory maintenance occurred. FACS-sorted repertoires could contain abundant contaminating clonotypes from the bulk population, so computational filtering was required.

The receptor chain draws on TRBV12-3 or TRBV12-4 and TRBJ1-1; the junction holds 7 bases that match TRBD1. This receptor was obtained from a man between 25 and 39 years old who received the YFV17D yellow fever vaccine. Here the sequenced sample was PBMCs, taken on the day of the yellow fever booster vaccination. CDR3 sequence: CASSLATRTGSAFF. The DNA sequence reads TGTGCCAGCAGTTTAGCGACCCGGACAGGTAGCGCTTTCTTT.